The present T cell receptor beta chain was sequenced within a study of cytomegalovirus exposure and HLA in healthy donors. For the study at large: Earlier results showed roughly 120 million unique TCR beta sequences derived from roughly 180 million T cells.

General observations from the study: Associated with cytomegalovirus, according to the listing, were 150 to 200 TCR beta chains. Some highly shared sequence variants likely arose as a pipeline artifact. A missense variant in DCLRE1C was later tied to TCR beta V- and J-gene trimming.

As concerns this clone: Its target is unknown.

This CDR3 spans 16 amino acids. CDR1 is SGHVS and CDR2 is FNYEAQ in the germline V gene. V was pared by 4 bases and J by 5 bases, with 13 bases of the junction left unmatched. 13 Jbeta primers and 60 Vbeta primers were used for the PCR. Using immunoSEQ multiplex PCR, the repertoire was profiled, and TCRdb retains in-frame clones only, with some absent. The profile shows about 44,000 clones, about nine tenths of them singletons. V and J are TRBV7-6 and TRBJ2-5; 7 bases fit TRBD1. The sequence was obtained from a woman between 35 and 50 years old in good health and CMV-seropositive. Sequencing used PBMCs. The chain's CDR3 is CASSSSGTVPSETQYF. The DNA for the CDR3 is TGTGCCAGCAGCTCTTCCGGGACAGTACCCTCGGAGACCCAGTACTTC. The full variable domain, with the rest looked up from reference TRBV7-6 and TRBJ2-5, is GAGVSQSPRYKVTKRGQDVALRCDPISGHVSLYWYRQALGQGPEFLTYFNYEAQQDKSGLPNDRFSAERPEGSISTLTIQRTEQRDSAMYRCASSSSGTVPSETQYFGPGTRLLVL.